The rows below give T cell receptor beta chains drawn from one sample of a study of T cells in Graves' hyperthyroidism and ophthalmopathy. MiXCR was run by TCRdb on the multiplex PCR reads, yielding one entry per CDR3 protein. The table includes some 760,000 distinct CDR3 sequences, around 13% detected once. Sequencing was done on a sample of blood. The receptor source for this set is a woman aged 18 to 35 with Graves' hyperthyroidism. Each CDR3 is given with its conserved first and last residue. A D gene is named only where the DNA matches it firmly. Clone size is stated in some rows and not others, as once, few, many or a class when expanded.

size	D	length	V	J	CDR3	DNA
.	.	14	TRBV12-3/TRBV12-4	TRBJ1-1	CASSFLTGGTEAFF	TGTGCCAGCAGTTTCCTGACAGGCGGCACTGAAGCTTTCTTT
few	.	13	TRBV28	TRBJ2-2	CASRKGNTGELFF	TGTGCCAGCAGGAAGGGGAACACCGGGGAGCTGTTTTTT
few	.	19	TRBV9	TRBJ2-1	CASSLRGAVGRVPGGEQFF	TGTGCCAGCAGCCTAAGGGGTGCGGTCGGGAGAGTTCCTGGGGGTGAGCAGTTCTTC
many	.	14	TRBV12-3/TRBV12-4	TRBJ1-1	CASSIGASNTEAFF	TGTGCCAGCAGTATCGGAGCATCGAACACTGAAGCTTTCTTT
many	.	15	TRBV2	TRBJ1-5	CASSEATLSNQPQHF	TGTGCCAGCAGTGAAGCGACACTTAGCAATCAGCCCCAGCATTTT
.	.	13	TRBV7-2	TRBJ1-2	CASSLEGTLGYTF	TGTGCCAGCAGCTTAGAGGGAACCCTTGGCTACACCTTC
few	TRBD1	13	TRBV20-1	TRBJ2-7	CSARRQGNSEQYF	TGCAGTGCTAGGAGACAGGGCAACAGCGAGCAGTACTTC
many	.	11	TRBV11-2	TRBJ2-1	CASSAWNEQFF	TGTGCCAGCAGCGCCTGGAATGAGCAGTTCTTC
many	.	14	TRBV4-1	TRBJ2-7	CASSRPDVTYEQYF	TGCGCCAGCAGCCGCCCCGACGTAACCTACGAGCAGTACTTC
.	.	16	TRBV18	TRBJ1-1	CASSPLPRGGNTEAFF	TGTGCCAGCTCACCACTTCCCAGGGGCGGGAACACTGAAGCTTTCTTT
.	.	13	TRBV30	TRBJ2-7	CAWSPGPYHEQYF	TGTGCCTGGAGTCCGGGACCATACCACGAGCAGTACTTC
many	TRBD1	14	TRBV7-2	TRBJ2-2	CASNSGGRAGELFF	TGTGCCAGCAATTCAGGGGGCAGGGCCGGGGAGCTGTTTTTT
.	TRBD1	17	TRBV6-1	TRBJ2-1	CASSEWLGTGGSNEQFF	TGTGCCAGCAGTGAATGGCTGGGGACAGGTGGATCCAATGAGCAGTTCTTC
.	TRBD2	15	TRBV7-3	TRBJ2-5	CASSEVAGVGEAQYF	TGTGCCAGCAGTGAAGTGGCGGGAGTAGGAGAGGCCCAGTACTTC
few	TRBD1	16	TRBV6-1	TRBJ2-2	CASTRQGEFETGELFF	TGTGCCAGCACCAGACAGGGGGAGTTTGAGACCGGGGAGCTGTTTTTT
many	.	15	TRBV28	TRBJ2-1	CASKKERVGRGEQFF	TGTGCCAGCAAAAAAGAGCGGGTGGGTCGCGGGGAGCAGTTCTTC
.	.	15	TRBV4-2	TRBJ2-3	CASTRRGGSTDTQYF	TGTGCCAGCACTAGGAGGGGGGGATCCACAGATACGCAGTATTTT
.	TRBD1	17	TRBV6-1	TRBJ2-1	CASSVLVGQGAYNEQFF	TGTGCCAGCAGCGTTCTTGTTGGACAGGGGGCCTACAATGAGCAGTTCTTC
few	TRBD2	15	TRBV27	TRBJ2-7	CASSPLAGPWGEQYF	TGTGCCAGCAGTCCCCTAGCGGGACCTTGGGGCGAGCAGTACTTC
.	.	15	TRBV27	TRBJ1-2	CASREKDRRGDGYAF	TGTGCCAGCCGGGAAAAGGACCGACGGGGGGATGGCTACGCCTTC
many	TRBD2	17	TRBV11-3	TRBJ2-1	CASSLLRTSGFYNEQFF	TGTGCCAGCAGCTTGCTCAGGACTAGCGGCTTCTACAATGAGCAGTTCTTC
many	TRBD2	13	TRBV27	TRBJ2-7	CASSFGGRGEQYF	TGTGCCAGCAGTTTTGGCGGGAGAGGCGAGCAGTACTTC
many	.	14	TRBV7-2	TRBJ2-2	CASSLDDVPGELFF	TGTGCCAGCAGCCTAGACGATGTTCCCGGGGAGCTGTTTTTT
few	TRBD2	17	TRBV18	TRBJ2-7	CASSSPGLADASYEQYF	TGTGCCAGCTCATCTCCGGGACTAGCGGATGCCTCCTACGAGCAGTACTTC
few	TRBD1	15	TRBV6-2/TRBV6-3	TRBJ2-2	CASSGATGGAGELFF	TGTGCCAGCAGTGGGGCGACAGGGGGCGCCGGGGAGCTGTTTTTT
many	.	16	TRBV28	TRBJ1-5	CASSSSLRGGNQPQHF	TGTGCCAGCAGTTCCTCCCTCAGGGGCGGCAATCAGCCCCAGCATTTT
many	.	12	TRBV3-1	TRBJ1-3	CASSFSGNTIYF	TGTGCCAGCAGCTTCTCTGGAAACACCATATATTTT
many	.	15	TRBV7-3	TRBJ2-5	CASSLSTHERETQYF	TGTGCCAGCAGCTTGTCTACCCACGAGCGGGAGACCCAGTACTTC
.	.	13	TRBV9	TRBJ1-2	CASSPGGVGGYTF	TGTGCCAGCAGCCCCGGGGGCGTAGGTGGCTACACCTTC
many	.	15	TRBV7-9	TRBJ1-1	CASSLEGNLNTEAFF	TGTGCCAGCAGCTTAGAGGGAAACTTGAACACTGAAGCTTTCTTT
many	.	18	TRBV19	TRBJ2-5	CASSINPGGAGKQETQYF	TGTGCCAGTAGCATCAACCCTGGGGGGGCGGGGAAACAAGAGACCCAGTACTTC
many	TRBD2	13	TRBV20-1	TRBJ2-1	CSATTSKGFEQFF	TGCAGTGCTACGACTAGCAAGGGGTTTGAGCAGTTCTTC
many	TRBD1	15	TRBV7-9	TRBJ2-7	CASSFRDSKGYEQYF	TGTGCCAGCAGCTTCCGGGACAGCAAAGGTTACGAGCAGTACTTC
.	TRBD1	16	TRBV5-1	TRBJ2-1	CASSKEQGARSNEQFF	TGCGCCAGCAGTAAGGAACAGGGGGCTCGGAGCAATGAGCAGTTCTTC
.	.	13	TRBV2	TRBJ2-2	CASRVGRTGELFF	TGTGCCAGCAGGGTTGGCAGAACCGGGGAGCTGTTTTTT
.	TRBD2	17	TRBV27	TRBJ2-1	CASSLRSGRALGNEQFF	TGTGCCAGCAGTTTGCGTAGCGGGAGGGCACTGGGGAATGAGCAGTTCTTC
.	.	12	TRBV6-2/TRBV6-3	TRBJ1-1	CASGREWTEAFF	TGTGCCAGCGGACGGGAGTGGACTGAAGCTTTCTTT
many	TRBD2	18	TRBV28	TRBJ2-3	CASSTLGDWAGVTDTQYF	TGTGCCAGCAGTACGCTCGGTGACTGGGCGGGAGTGACAGATACGCAGTATTTT
few	TRBD2	17	TRBV9	TRBJ2-1	CASSGTSGRASYNEQFF	TGTGCCAGCAGCGGGACTAGCGGGAGGGCGTCGTACAATGAGCAGTTCTTC
.	TRBD1	15	TRBV28	TRBJ2-1	CASSWGQNSYNEQFF	TGTGCCAGCAGTTGGGGACAGAACTCCTACAATGAGCAGTTCTTC
.	TRBD2	14	TRBV6-2/TRBV6-3	TRBJ2-1	CASSWGGSRDEQFF	TGTGCCAGCAGTTGGGGCGGGAGTAGGGATGAGCAGTTCTTC
.	.	13	TRBV30	TRBJ1-5	CAWSVQDAQPQHF	TGTGCCTGGAGTGTACAGGACGCGCAGCCCCAGCATTTT
many	.	15	TRBV7-2	TRBJ1-6	CASSFSAQINSPLHF	TGTGCCAGCAGCTTTTCCGCACAGATCAATTCACCCCTCCACTTT